Below, 15 T cell receptor beta chains from the same sample are listed, as sequenced in a study of blood T cells in healthy people across ages. Using a J-beta primer mix together with a sample-barcoded 5' primer, a second PCR was run for roughly 7 to 12 cycles. TCRdb re-analysed the 5' RACE reads in MiXCR, keeping a single row per CDR3 protein. The sample records roughly 1.5 million distinct CDR3 sequences, about 42% being singletons. The material sequenced was blood. The receptors shown here come from a woman younger than 35 in good health.

This clonotype was observed a handful of times. The chain recombines TRBV19 with TRBJ1-2; D is unclear. The CDR3 consists of 15 residues. Trimming cost V 5 bases and J 4 bases, with 17 bases left between them. Germline assignment: CDR1 LNHDA and CDR2 SQIVND (reference sequence). Here the CDR3 DNA reads TGTGCCAGTAGTTTGCGACACGGGAGGAGCTATGGCTACACCTTC. Its protein product is CASSLRHGRSYGYTF. Full variable domain (missing parts from reference TRBV19 and TRBJ1-2): DGGITQSPKYLFRKEGQNVTLSCEQNLNHDAMYWYRQDPGQGLRLIYYSQIVNDFQKGDIAEGYSVSREKKESFPLTVTSAQKNPTAFYLCASSLRHGRSYGYTFGSGTRLTVV.

The chain combines TRBV29-1 with TRBJ2-1, with 8 positions matching TRBD2. Germline trimming cut 7 bases from V and 7 bases from J; bases unmatched to any gene: 9. The CDR3 loop spans 13 amino acids. Germline values: CDR1 SQVTM, CDR2 ANQGSEA. CDR3 nucleotide sequence: TGCAGCGCCTCCTTTGGGACTAGGAATGAGCAGTTCTTC. It translates to CSASFGTRNEQFF.

V is TRBV7-9 and J is TRBJ2-1, with D perhaps matching TRBD2 (5 bases). The CDR3 is 17 amino acids. The germline gives CDR1 SEHNR, CDR2 FQNEAQ (reference sequence). V was trimmed by 1 base and J by 0 bases, leaving 13 bases between them. The CDR3, as DNA: TGTGCCAGCAGCTTAGGCCTAGATGGGAGCTCCTACAATGAGCAGTTCTTC. Its protein product is CASSLGLDGSSYNEQFF.

In the case of this clonotype: A much bigger clone sits one base away, suggesting this may be a read error. V usage is TRBV4-3 and J usage is TRBJ2-3; TRBD1 aligns across 8 bases. CDR1 and CDR2 (germline): LGHNA, YSLEER. The CDR3 length is 15 residues. Trimming at V came to 4 bases and at J to 8 bases, leaving 11 bases not matched to a gene. CDR3 bases: TGCGCCAGCAGCCCCCGGACAGGGCAGGCAGGTACGCAGTATTTT. As protein: CASSPRTGQAGTQYF.

The V call is TRBV4-3, the J call TRBJ2-3; 14 bases are shared with TRBD2. With 0 bases clipped from V and 0 bases from J, the junction kept 5 bases outside the gene matches. The CDR3 runs to 19 residues. Germline CDR1 LGHNA, CDR2 YSLEER. The CDR3 region is CASSQETRTSGGSTDTQYF. CDR3 coding DNA: TGCGCCAGCAGCCAAGAAACCCGGACTAGCGGGGGGAGCACAGATACGCAGTATTTT.

The sample holds a few counts of this clonotype. This sequence joins TRBV29-1 and TRBJ2-5; tentatively, D is TRBD1 (5 bases). The V end was cut by 4 bases, the J end by 0 bases, with 9 bases between. Germline V lookup: CDR1 SQVTM, CDR2 ANQGSEA. This CDR3 is built from 13 residues. The CDR3 DNA sequence: TGCAGCGTTGTACGACAGAACCAAGAGACCCAGTACTTC. It specifies CSVVRQNQETQYF.

This clonotype has just a few counts. This chain uses TRBV12-3 or TRBV12-4 with TRBJ1-3; D is unresolved. The ends were cut back, 3 bases at V and 5 bases at J, with 2 bases in the middle. This CDR3 is 11 amino acids long. As DNA, the CDR3 is TGTGCCAGCAGTTTTCGAAACACCATATATTTT. Translated: CASSFRNTIYF.

With regard to this clonotype: The junction differs from germline at one of its ends, possibly a read error. The V and J genes are TRBV6-2 or TRBV6-3 and TRBJ2-1; 7 nucleotides agree with TRBD1. Looked up from germline, CDR1 is MNHEY and CDR2 is SVGEGT. This CDR3 is built from 15 residues. CDR3 DNA: TGTGCCAACAGTCACATCGGACAGGAGGCCAATGAGCAGTTCTTC. Translating it yields CANSHIGQEANEQFF.

This chain connects TRBV6-5 to TRBJ1-2, with no clear D. Trimming took off 8 bases at V and 3 bases at J, with 4 bases between the two ends. Germline values: CDR1 MNHEY, CDR2 SVGAGI. The CDR3 covers 10 residues. The CDR3 sequence is CASWDYGYTF. In nucleotides, the CDR3 is TGTGCCAGCTGGGACTATGGCTACACCTTC.

The chain recombines TRBV6-6 with TRBJ2-5; perhaps TRBD2 as D (7 bases). The CDR3 sequence is 15 residues long. V dropped 0 bases and J dropped 5 bases, with 13 bases sitting between them. Per germline, CDR1 MNHNY and CDR2 SVGAGI (reference sequence). CDR3 DNA sequence: TGTGCCAGCAGTTACTCGGGGGGGGGCGATGAGACCCAGTACTTC. It encodes CASSYSGGGDETQYF.

This chain uses TRBV7-2 with TRBJ2-1, with D perhaps matching TRBD1 (5 bases). TRBJ2-7 explains the end of the DNA better; the J call may be wrong. Germline V gives CDR1 SGHTA, CDR2 FQGNSA. The CDR3 is 13 residues long. The CDR3 reads CASLQGSYNEQYF. For the CDR3, the DNA is TGTGCCAGCCTTCAGGGCTCCTACAATGAGCAGTACTTC.

The chain employs TRBV4-1 and TRBJ2-7; possibly TRBD1 for D (6 bases). Trimming pared 2 bases from V and 1 base from J, leaving 15 bases between. This CDR3 has 16 amino acids. Germline loops: CDR1 MGHRA, CDR2 YSYEKL. CDR3 sequence: CASSQPTGSPSYEQYF. The DNA of the CDR3 is TGCGCCAGCAGCCAACCCACAGGGAGTCCGTCCTACGAGCAGTACTTC.

The chain has TRBV20-1 and TRBJ2-5; D gene ambiguous. Germline assignment: CDR1 DFQATT and CDR2 SNEGSKA (reference sequence). Trimming removed 3 bases at V and 2 bases at J, with 7 bases between. The CDR3 totals 12 residues. The CDR3 DNA reads TGCAGTGCTAGCCGACCTCAAGAGACCCAGTACTTC. Translation gives CSASRPQETQYF.

Ten or more counts support this clonotype. The chain couples TRBV7-9 to TRBJ1-5; D ambiguous. This CDR3 region has 13 residues. The germline CDR1 and CDR2 sequences are SEHNR and FQNEAQ (reference sequence). Trimming took 5 bases from V and 4 from J, leaving 9 bases between them. This chain's CDR3 is CASSLGANQPQHF. DNA of the CDR3: TGTGCCAGCAGCCTTGGTGCTAATCAGCCCCAGCATTTT.

This clonotype was seen more than once but under ten times. V gene TRBV7-2 combines with J gene TRBJ1-5, with 10 bases matching TRBD1. The V segment lost 6 bases and the J segment 7 bases; nucleotides outside the gene matches: 9. The CDR3 is made up of 15 amino acids. CDR1 is SGHTA and CDR2 is FQGNSA in the germline V gene. CDR3 DNA sequence: TGTGCCAGCAGTCCCGGGACAGGGGTTTCACAGCCCCAGCATTTT. Residues: CASSPGTGVSQPQHF.